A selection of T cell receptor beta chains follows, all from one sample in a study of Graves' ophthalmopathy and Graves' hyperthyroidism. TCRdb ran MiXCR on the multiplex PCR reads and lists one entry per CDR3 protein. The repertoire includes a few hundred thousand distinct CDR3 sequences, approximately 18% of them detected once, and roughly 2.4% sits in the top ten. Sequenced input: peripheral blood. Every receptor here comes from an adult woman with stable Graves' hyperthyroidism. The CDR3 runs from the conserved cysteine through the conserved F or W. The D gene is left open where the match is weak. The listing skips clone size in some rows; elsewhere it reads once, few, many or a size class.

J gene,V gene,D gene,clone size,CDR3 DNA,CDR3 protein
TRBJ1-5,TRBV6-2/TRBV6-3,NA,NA,TGTGCCAGCAGTTACTACCGCGCCCGGGGAGGGGGGAGCAATCAGCCCCAGCATTTT,CASSYYRARGGGSNQPQHF
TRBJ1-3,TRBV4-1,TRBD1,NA,TGCGCCAGCAGCACCCGGACAGGGGCTGGAAACACCATATATTTT,CASSTRTGAGNTIYF
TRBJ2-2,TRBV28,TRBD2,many,TGTGCCAGCAGTGTAACTAGCGTGGACGACGGGGAGCTGTTTTTT,CASSVTSVDDGELFF
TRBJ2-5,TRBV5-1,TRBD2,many,TGCGCCAGCAGCCGGCTGGGGACTAGAGGAGTGGAGACCCAGTACTTC,CASSRLGTRGVETQYF
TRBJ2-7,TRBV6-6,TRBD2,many,TGTGCCAGCCGACCCAGGTTGCTAGCGGGAGGCCGGGGCTCCTTCGAGCAGTACTTC,CASRPRLLAGGRGSFEQYF
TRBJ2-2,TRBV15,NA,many,TGTGCCACCAGCAGAGATCGGGTAGCCGGGAGACCGCGTGGCACCGGGGAGCTGTTTTTT,CATSRDRVAGRPRGTGELFF
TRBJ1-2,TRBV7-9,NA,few,TGTGCCAGCAGCTTAACACAGGCTACTAACTATGGCTACACCTTC,CASSLTQATNYGYTF
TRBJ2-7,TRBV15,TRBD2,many,TGTGCCACCAGCAGGGCCGGGAGGGCCCTTTGGGACGAGCAGTACTTC,CATSRAGRALWDEQYF
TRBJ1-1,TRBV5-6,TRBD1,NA,TGTGCCAGCAGCCAGGGACAGCAGATTATGAACACTGAAGCTTTCTTT,CASSQGQQIMNTEAFF
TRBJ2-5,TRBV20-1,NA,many,TGCAGTGCTAGTTCAGGACGGGAGACCCAGTACTTC,CSASSGRETQYF
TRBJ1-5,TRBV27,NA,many,TGTGCCAGCAGTTTCAGAGGGAATCAGCCCCAGCATTTT,CASSFRGNQPQHF
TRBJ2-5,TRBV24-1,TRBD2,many,TGTGCCACCAGTGATATGCTAGCGGGGGACCAAGAGACCCAGTACTTC,CATSDMLAGDQETQYF
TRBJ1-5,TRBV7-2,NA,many,TGTGCCAGCAGCTTGGGGGGGGCTATTCAGCCCCAGCATTTT,CASSLGGAIQPQHF
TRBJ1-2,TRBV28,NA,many,TGTGCCAGCAGCAGTAGAGGACCACGGCGAGGCTATGGCTACACCTTC,CASSSRGPRRGYGYTF
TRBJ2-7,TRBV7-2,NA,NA,TGTGCCAGCAGCTTAGAGGGGGTAACAGGGTACGAGCAGTACTTC,CASSLEGVTGYEQYF
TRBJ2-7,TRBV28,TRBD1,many,TGTGCCAGCAGCCGACCCTTGGACAGGGCAGGCGAGCAGTACTTC,CASSRPLDRAGEQYF
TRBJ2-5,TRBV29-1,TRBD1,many,TGCAGCGTTCATAACAGGGGTGGTGAGACCCAGTACTTC,CSVHNRGGETQYF
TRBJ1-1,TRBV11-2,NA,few,TGTGCCAGCAGCTTAGGCCCCCGTGGGCAGGGTGGGTCTGAAGCTTTCTTT,CASSLGPRGQGGSEAFF
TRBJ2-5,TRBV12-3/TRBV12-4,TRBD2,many,TGTGCCAGCAGATGGACTAGCGGGAGGGAACAAGAGACCCAGTACTTC,CASRWTSGREQETQYF
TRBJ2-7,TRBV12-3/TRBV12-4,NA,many,TGTGCCAGCAGTTTAGGGGGTGGGAGCGGATCCTACGAGCAGTACTTC,CASSLGGGSGSYEQYF
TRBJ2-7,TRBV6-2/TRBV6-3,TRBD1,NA,TGTGCCAGCAGTTACTTCCTGGGACAGGGGGCCTACGAGCAGTACTTC,CASSYFLGQGAYEQYF
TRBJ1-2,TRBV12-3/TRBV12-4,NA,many,TGTGCCAGCAGTTTAGGTCTCCAGCGGTCCTATGGCTACACCTTC,CASSLGLQRSYGYTF
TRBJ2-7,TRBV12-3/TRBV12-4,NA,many,TGTGCCCTCAACTCCCAGGAGCCCTTCTACTACGAGCAGTACTTC,CALNSQEPFYYEQYF
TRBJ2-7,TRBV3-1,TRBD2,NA,TGTGCCAGCAGCCCGATAAAACGGGGGACTAGCGGGAGAAAATGGGAGGTTTACGAGCAGTACTTC,CASSPIKRGTSGRKWEVYEQYF
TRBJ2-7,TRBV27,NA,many,TGTGCCAGCAGTTTCTGGACGGGCCGAGGCTACGAGCAGTACTTC,CASSFWTGRGYEQYF
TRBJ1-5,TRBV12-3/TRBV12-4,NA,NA,TGTGCCAGCAGCGTTAAGGTGGATCAGCCCCAGCATTTT,CASSVKVDQPQHF
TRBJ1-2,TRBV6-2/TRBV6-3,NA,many,TGTGCCAGCAAGGACGCCGGACGAAGCTATGGCTACACCTTC,CASKDAGRSYGYTF
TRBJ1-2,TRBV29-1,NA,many,TGCAGCGTCGCGGACAGCCTTGGGGCCGGCTACACCTTC,CSVADSLGAGYTF
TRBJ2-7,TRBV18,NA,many,TGTGCCAGCTCCCCGCCGGGGGACACCTACGAGCAGTACTTC,CASSPPGDTYEQYF
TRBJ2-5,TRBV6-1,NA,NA,TGTGCCAGCAGCTCAGGGGAGTGGGAGACCCAGTACTTC,CASSSGEWETQYF